The 3 T cell receptor beta chains given below trace back to one sample, sequenced in a study of shared clonotypes between healthy human individuals. Produced via immunoSEQ multiplex PCR; TCRdb's table is partial and in-frame only. The sample lists around 510,000 clones; about 96% were seen once. Sequencing used naive CD4+ T cells sorted from blood. Stated subset: CD45RA+ positively selected. The origin of the receptors is a woman aged 25 to 45 in good health.

The chain carries TRBV7-9 and TRBJ1-6; tentative D call: TRBD1 (5 bases). Germline CDR1 is SEHNR and CDR2 is FQNEAQ (reference sequence). The V and J ends lost 1 base and 9 bases respectively, with 10 bases between them. The CDR3 extends over 14 amino acids. The CDR3 sequence: CASSLEGEISPLHF. DNA for the CDR3: TGTGCCAGCAGCTTAGAAGGGGAAATTTCACCCCTCCACTTT.

V and J are TRBV28 and TRBJ1-1, with 8 bases matching TRBD1. The CDR3 extends over 14 amino acids. The ends lost 5 bases at V and 3 bases at J; junction bases unmatched: 5. Germline values: CDR1 MDHEN, CDR2 SYDVKM. CDR3 loop: CASSGQGMYTEAFF. The CDR3 DNA is TGTGCCAGCAGTGGACAGGGAATGTACACTGAAGCTTTCTTT. Using reference TRBV28 and TRBJ1-1 for the parts outside the CDR3, the full variable domain is DVKVTQSSRYLVKRTGEKVFLECVQDMDHENMFWYRQDPGLGLRLIYFSYDVKMKEKGDIPEGYSVSREKKERFSLILESASTNQTSMYLCASSGQGMYTEAFFGQGTRLTVV.

J is TRBJ2-1 and V is TRBV5-6, with a weak D call TRBD1 (10 bases). Germline-derived CDR1 and CDR2 are SGHDT and YYEEEE. The V and J ends lost 8 bases and 6 bases respectively, with 24 bases between them. The CDR3 sequence is 16 residues long. The CDR3 spells CARTGGGRASFNEQFF. The CDR3 DNA is TGTGCCAGGACAGGGGGCGGGAGGGCCTCTTTCAATGAGCAGTTCTTC.